This T cell receptor (beta chain) is drawn from a study of siplizumab effects on memory and regulatory T cells. Findings and caveats of the study: Mean Treg-derived proportions of mappable alloreactive CD4+ clones were 68.8% for siplizumab and about 30% for controls. Suppressive activity of Tregs proliferating in siplizumab cultures remained unconfirmed.

Germline loops: CDR1 PRHDT, CDR2 FYEKMQ (reference sequence). This CDR3 region has 14 residues. J lost 2 bases, V lost 3 bases, and 0 bases had no gene match. Unstimulated naive, memory, effector memory and TEMRA subsets from three donor pairs have been sequenced, the authors report. The repertoire was sequenced with immunoSEQ multiplex PCR; TCRdb's copy has only in-frame clones and lacks some. Here the sample spans some 63,000 clones, roughly 96% being singletons. Concerning this clone: The antigen is not known.

The chain carries TRBV13 and TRBJ2-7, with 11 bases identical to TRBD2. The origin of this receptor is a human donor in good health. The specimen was naive CD8+ T cells sorted from blood. The CDR3 DNA sequence: TGTGCCAGCAGCTTGGGACTAGCGGCCTACGAGCAGTACTTC. Its translation is CASSLGLAAYEQYF.